The 5 T cell receptor beta chains listed next were all sequenced from one sample in a study of CD8 T cells in ankylosing spondylitis. General study findings and limits: What appeared characteristic of ankylosing spondylitis blood was a TCR beta motif of several highly homologous variants.

TCRdb re-called the 5' RACE reads with MiXCR, one entry per CDR3 protein. The table includes more than 500,000 distinct CDR3 sequences, about 5.7% detected once. No cognate antigen is known for these TCRs. Sequencing was performed on blood, either unsorted or a sorted T cell fraction (not recorded which). Receptors were obtained from a male donor with ankylosing spondylitis.

This clonotype was picked up a small number of times. The genes are TRBV4-3 and TRBJ2-7; TRBD2 agrees at 8 bases. Trimming removed 0 bases from V and 2 bases from J; junction bases left unmatched: 6. CDR3 size: 16 residues. Germline lookup yields CDR1 LGHNA and CDR2 YSLEER. CDR3 in amino acids: CASSQEPTSGPYEQYF. The CDR3 DNA follows: TGCGCCAGCAGCCAAGAGCCAACTAGCGGACCCTACGAGCAGTACTTC.

This clonotype was counted between two and nine times. This chain uses TRBV20-1 with TRBJ2-7; TRBD1 agrees at 7 bases. This CDR3 comprises 12 residues. Germline CDR1 is DFQATT and CDR2 is SNEGSKA (reference sequence). J lost 0 bases, V lost 6 bases, and 2 bases had no gene match. CDR3 DNA: TGCAGTGCAGACAGGGTCTCCTACGAGCAGTACTTC. This gives the protein CSADRVSYEQYF.

This clonotype was observed at least ten times. The V gene is TRBV20-1, the J gene TRBJ2-1; the D is unclear. This CDR3 is 12 amino acids long. The V end was cut by 5 bases, the J end by 4 bases, with 9 bases between. Germline V gives CDR1 DFQATT, CDR2 SNEGSKA (reference sequence). CDR3 DNA sequence: TGCAGTGCTGCGGTGGAATACAATGAGCAGTTCTTC. Its protein is CSAAVEYNEQFF.

At least ten counts were recorded for this clonotype. This chain links TRBV28 with TRBJ2-7; D call uncertain. The CDR3 is made up of 13 amino acids. V was trimmed by 5 bases and J by 0 bases, leaving 8 bases between them. The germline gives CDR1 MDHEN, CDR2 SYDVKM. The CDR3 loop is CASSIIASYEQYF. Written as DNA, the CDR3 is TGTGCCAGCAGTATTATCGCCTCCTACGAGCAGTACTTC.

This clonotype has ten or more counts. The J gene is TRBJ2-4, the V gene TRBV7-9; 7 positions agree with TRBD1. This CDR3 spans 17 amino acids. The germline V gene has CDR1 SEHNR and CDR2 FQNEAQ (reference sequence). The ends lost 4 bases at V and 1 base at J; junction bases unmatched: 10. The CDR3 sequence is CASSSGPDRVAKNIQYF. The CDR3 DNA is TGTGCCAGCAGCTCCGGGCCCGACAGGGTGGCCAAAAACATTCAGTACTTC.